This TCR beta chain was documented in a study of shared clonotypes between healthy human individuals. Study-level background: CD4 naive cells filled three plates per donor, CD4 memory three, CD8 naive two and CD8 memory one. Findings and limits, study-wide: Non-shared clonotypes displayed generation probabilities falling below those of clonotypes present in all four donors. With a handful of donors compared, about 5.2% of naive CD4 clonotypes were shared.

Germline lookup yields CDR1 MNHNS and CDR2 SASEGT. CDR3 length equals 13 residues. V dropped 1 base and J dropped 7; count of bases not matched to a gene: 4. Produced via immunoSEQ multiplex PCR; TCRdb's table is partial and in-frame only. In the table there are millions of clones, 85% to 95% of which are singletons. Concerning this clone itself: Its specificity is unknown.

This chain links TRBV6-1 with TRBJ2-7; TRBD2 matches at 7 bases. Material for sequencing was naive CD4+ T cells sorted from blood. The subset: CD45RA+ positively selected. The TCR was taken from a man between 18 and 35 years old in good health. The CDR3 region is CASSEVGGTEQYF. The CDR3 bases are TGTGCCAGCAGTGAAGTGGGGGGGACGGAGCAGTACTTC.